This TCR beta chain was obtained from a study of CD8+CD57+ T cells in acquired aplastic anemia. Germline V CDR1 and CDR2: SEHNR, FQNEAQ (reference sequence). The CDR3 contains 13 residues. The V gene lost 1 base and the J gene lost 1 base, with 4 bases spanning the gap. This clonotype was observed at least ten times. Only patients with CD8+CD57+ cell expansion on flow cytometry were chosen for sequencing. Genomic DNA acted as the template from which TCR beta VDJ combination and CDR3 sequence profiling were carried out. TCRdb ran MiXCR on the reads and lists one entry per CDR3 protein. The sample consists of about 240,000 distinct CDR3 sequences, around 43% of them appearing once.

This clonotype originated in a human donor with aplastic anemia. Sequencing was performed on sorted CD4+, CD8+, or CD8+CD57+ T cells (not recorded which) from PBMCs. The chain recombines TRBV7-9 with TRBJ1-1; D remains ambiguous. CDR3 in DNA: TGTGCCAGCAGCTTAGTCGGGAACACTGAAGCTTTCTTT. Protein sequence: CASSLVGNTEAFF.